These 18 T cell receptor beta chains share one sample of origin, sequenced in a study of blood T cell repertoires in COVID-19. Only in-frame clones appear in the TCRdb table, and some are missing; sequencing was by immunoSEQ multiplex PCR. The sample records 200,000 to 250,000 clones, approximately 90% being singletons. The sample taken for sequencing was PBMCs or T cells enriched from blood (not recorded which). The receptors stem from a man aged 45-65 years who had been exposed to COVID-19.

V and J are TRBV5-1 and TRBJ1-1; D gene unclear. The CDR3 is 15 residues long. Trimming stripped 3 bases from V and 4 bases from J, with 16 bases between. The V gene's germline CDR1 is SGHRS and CDR2 YFSETQ. The CDR3 nucleotides are TGCGCCAGCAGCTCTCTCGGACTGTTGGGCACTGAAGCTTTCTTT. It yields the protein CASSSLGLLGTEAFF. The full variable domain, rest sourced from reference TRBV5-1 and TRBJ1-1, is KAGVTQTPRYLIKTRGQQVTLSCSPISGHRSVSWYQQTPGQGLQFLFEYFSETQRNKGNFPGRFSGRQFSNSRSEMNVSTLELGDSALYLCASSSLGLLGTEAFFGQGTRLTVV.

V and J are TRBV28 and TRBJ1-6; D may be TRBD1 (5 bases). CDR3 length: 16 residues. V was clipped by 1 base and J by 7 bases, with 14 bases between them. Germline CDR1 and CDR2: MDHEN and SYDVKM. The CDR3: CASSLYPGTGNSPLHF. CDR3 in DNA: TGTGCCAGCAGTTTATACCCCGGGACTGGCAATTCACCCCTCCACTTT.

J is TRBJ2-3 and V is TRBV7-9; D is unresolved. V shed 5 bases and J shed 0 bases, with 24 bases lying between them. Germline V CDR1 and CDR2: SEHNR, FQNEAQ (reference sequence). The CDR3 is made up of 19 amino acids. The CDR3 protein is CASSLPSAGQLDSTDTQYF. The CDR3 bases are TGTGCCAGCAGCCTCCCATCTGCAGGCCAACTTGATAGCACAGATACGCAGTATTTT.

V is TRBV29-1 and J is TRBJ1-2, with 8 bases that match TRBD1. Germline assignment: CDR1 SQVTM and CDR2 ANQGSEA. The CDR3 runs 11 residues. The ends lost 4 bases at V and 7 bases at J; junction bases unmatched: 2. The CDR3 DNA reads as TGCAGCGTTGCAGGGGGCTTTGGCTACACCTTC. Its translation is CSVAGGFGYTF.

The rearrangement joins TRBV5-4 to TRBJ1-1; possible D gene TRBD1, 6 bases. The germline CDR1 and CDR2 sequences are SGHNT and YYREEE (reference sequence). V lost 4 bases, J lost 3 bases, and 16 bases lay in between. The CDR3 is 15 residues long. The CDR3 sequence: CASSLGGPGDTEAFF. The CDR3 DNA reads TGTGCCAGCAGCCTGGGGGGCCCGGGAGACACTGAAGCTTTCTTT.

The V and J genes are TRBV3-1 (or the pseudogene TRBV3-2) and TRBJ1-6, with no clear D. V was clipped by 0 bases and J by 9 bases, with 9 bases between them. Germline assignment: CDR1 LGHDT and CDR2 YNNKEL (reference sequence). The CDR3 loop spans 14 amino acids. The CDR3 DNA is TGTGCCAGCAGCCAAGATTTGTGGGCTTCACCCCTCCACTTT. Translated: CASSQDLWASPLHF.

This rearrangement joins TRBV9 to TRBJ1-3; possibly TRBD1 for D (5 bases). Trimming left V 3 bases short and J 2 bases short, with 15 bases between. The CDR3 totals 16 residues. The germline gives CDR1 SGDLS, CDR2 YYNGEE. CDR3 loop: CASSAFHQGAGNTIYF. The CDR3 DNA sequence: TGTGCCAGCAGCGCCTTCCACCAAGGGGCTGGAAACACCATATATTTT.

This chain links TRBV3-1 (or the pseudogene TRBV3-2) with TRBJ1-5, with 9 positions matching TRBD1. The germline gives CDR1 LGHDT, CDR2 YNNKEL (reference sequence). V lost 1 base and J lost 9; bases outside the gene matches: 7. The CDR3 totals 15 residues. The DNA of the CDR3 is TGTGCCAGCAGCCAAGGGACAGGGGTCCGGCGGCCCCAGCATTTT. Amino acids: CASSQGTGVRRPQHF.

The chain has TRBV28 and TRBJ1-6, with 10 bases identical to TRBD1. Germline V lookup: CDR1 MDHEN, CDR2 SYDVKM. This CDR3 is built from 19 residues. The V gene end was trimmed by 5 bases and the J gene end by 0 bases; junction bases not matched to a gene: 10. The CDR3 DNA reads as TGTGCCAGCAGTACCGTTCGGGACAGGGGCGGCTCCTATAATTCACCCCTCCACTTT. Translated, it gives CASSTVRDRGGSYNSPLHF.

This chain links TRBV5-1 with TRBJ2-3; possible D gene TRBD1, 6 bases. The CDR3 spans 14 residues. V lost 1 base and J lost 2, with 8 bases in between. From germline, CDR1 is SGHRS and CDR2 YFSETQ. CDR3 coding DNA: TGCGCCAGCAGCTTGACAGGGACCACAGATACGCAGTATTTT. Protein: CASSLTGTTDTQYF.

V usage is TRBV19 and J usage is TRBJ2-1; D possibly corresponds to TRBD2 (5 bases). Germline CDR1 reads LNHDA; CDR2 reads SQIVND (reference sequence). The CDR3 is made up of 15 amino acids. Trimming shortened V by 5 bases and J by 3 bases, and 14 bases separated the two germline ends. The CDR3 DNA reads as TGTGCCAGTAGTCCAAGCGGCGTCCTCTACAATGAGCAGTTCTTC. Protein sequence: CASSPSGVLYNEQFF.

The chain combines TRBV10-2 with TRBJ2-7; tentative D call: TRBD1 (6 bases). The V and J ends lost 5 bases and 8 bases respectively, with 13 bases between them. CDR3 length: 12 amino acids. Germline loops: CDR1 WSHSY, CDR2 SAAADI. CDR3 residues: CASSPDRTKQYV. The CDR3 nucleotides read TGCGCCAGCAGTCCAGACAGGACCAAGCAGTACGTC.

This chain joins TRBV28 and TRBJ2-2, with D possibly being TRBD1 (5 bases). The CDR3 runs to 18 residues. Germline CDR1 reads MDHEN; CDR2 reads SYDVKM. The V end was cut by 7 bases, the J end by 1 base, with 22 bases between. The CDR3: CASTSPSPRTRNTGELFF. In DNA, the CDR3 is TGTGCCAGCACGTCACCTTCGCCTAGGACACGGAACACCGGGGAGCTGTTTTTT.

The CDR3 nucleotides are TGTGCCAGCAGCTTATCTGGCCTCGCGGGGGGAAATGAGCAGTTCTTC. The encoded protein is CASSLSGLAGGNEQFF. The chain is built from TRBV7-6 and TRBJ2-1; TRBD2 agrees at 8 bases. Germline CDR1 SGHVS, CDR2 FNYEAQ. This CDR3 spans 16 amino acids. J was trimmed by 7 bases and V by 2 bases; bases with no gene match: 10.

The CDR3 is CASSLVLGEDYGYTF. DNA for the CDR3: TGTGCCAGCAGCTTAGTCTTGGGAGAGGACTATGGCTACACCTTC. V gene TRBV7-9 combines with J gene TRBJ1-2; no clear D gene. Germline loops: CDR1 SEHNR, CDR2 FQNEAQ (reference sequence). CDR3 length: 15 amino acids. V was cut by 1 base and J by 3 bases, with 12 bases left in between. The full variable domain, rest sourced from reference TRBV7-9 and TRBJ1-2, is DTGVSQNPRHKITKRGQNVTFRCDPISEHNRLYWYRQTLGQGPEFLTYFQNEAQLEKSRLLSDRFSAERPKGSFSTLEIQRTEQGDSAMYLCASSLVLGEDYGYTFGSGTRLTVV.

V is TRBV5-5 and J is TRBJ2-7; D perhaps matches TRBD2 (6 bases). Germline assignment: CDR1 SGHKS and CDR2 YYEKEE (reference sequence). V lost 3 bases to trimming and J lost 6 bases, with 10 bases between them. This CDR3 has 12 amino acids. The CDR3 loop is CASSSRRGEQYV. In nucleotides, the CDR3 is TGTGCCAGCAGCTCAAGGCGGGGCGAGCAGTACGTC.

The rearrangement joins TRBV6-6 to TRBJ1-1, with unresolved D. Germline V CDR1 and CDR2: MNHNY, SVGAGI (reference sequence). V shed 4 bases and J shed 1 base, with 16 bases lying between them. The CDR3 has 16 residues. In DNA form, the CDR3 reads TGTGCCAGCAGTTCCCCGCGGGCGGGGAGGAACACTGAAGCTTTCTTT. This gives the protein CASSSPRAGRNTEAFF.

This clone is a singleton in its sample. The J gene is TRBJ2-2, the V gene TRBV5-1; TRBD2 aligns across 8 bases. The V gene's germline CDR1 is SGHRS and CDR2 YFSETQ. Trimming removed 0 bases from V and 5 bases from J; junction bases left unmatched: 9. The CDR3 loop spans 17 amino acids. CDR3 amino acids: CASSLDPGGPRTGELFF. The DNA for the CDR3 is TGCGCCAGCAGCTTGGATCCGGGGGGGCCGAGGACCGGGGAGCTGTTTTTT.